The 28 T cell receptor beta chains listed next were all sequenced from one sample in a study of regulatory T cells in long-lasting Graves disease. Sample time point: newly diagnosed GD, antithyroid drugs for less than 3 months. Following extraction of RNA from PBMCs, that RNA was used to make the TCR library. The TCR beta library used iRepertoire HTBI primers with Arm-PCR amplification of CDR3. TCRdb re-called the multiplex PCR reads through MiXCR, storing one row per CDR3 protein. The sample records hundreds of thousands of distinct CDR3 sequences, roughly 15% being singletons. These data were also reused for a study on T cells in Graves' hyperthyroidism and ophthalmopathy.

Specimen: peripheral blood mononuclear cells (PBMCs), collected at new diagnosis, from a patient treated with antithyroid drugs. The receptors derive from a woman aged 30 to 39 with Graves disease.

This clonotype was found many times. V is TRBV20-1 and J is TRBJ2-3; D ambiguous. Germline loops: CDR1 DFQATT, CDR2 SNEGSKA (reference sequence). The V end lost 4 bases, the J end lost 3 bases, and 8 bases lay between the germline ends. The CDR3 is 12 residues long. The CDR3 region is CSATPATDTQYF. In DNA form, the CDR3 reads TGCAGTGCTACCCCAGCGACAGATACGCAGTATTTT.

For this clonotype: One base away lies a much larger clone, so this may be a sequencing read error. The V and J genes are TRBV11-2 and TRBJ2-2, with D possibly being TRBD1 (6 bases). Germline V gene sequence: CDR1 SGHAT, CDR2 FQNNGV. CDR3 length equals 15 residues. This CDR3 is CASSWTEANTRELFF. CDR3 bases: TGTGCCAGCAGCTGGACAGAAGCGAACACCAGGGAGCTGTTTTTT.

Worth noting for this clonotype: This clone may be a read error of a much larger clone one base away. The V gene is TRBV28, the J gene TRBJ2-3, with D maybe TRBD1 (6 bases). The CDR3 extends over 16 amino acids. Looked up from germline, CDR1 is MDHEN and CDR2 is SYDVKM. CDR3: CASSPQGPVSTDAQYF. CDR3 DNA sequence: TGTGCCAGCAGCCCCCAGGGGCCCGTTAGCACAGATGCGCAGTATTTT.

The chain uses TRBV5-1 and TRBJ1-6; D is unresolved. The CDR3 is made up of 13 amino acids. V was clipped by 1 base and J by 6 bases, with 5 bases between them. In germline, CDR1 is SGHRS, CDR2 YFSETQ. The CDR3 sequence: CASSLRTNSPLHF. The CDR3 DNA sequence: TGCGCCAGCAGCTTGCGGACTAATTCACCCCTCCACTTT.

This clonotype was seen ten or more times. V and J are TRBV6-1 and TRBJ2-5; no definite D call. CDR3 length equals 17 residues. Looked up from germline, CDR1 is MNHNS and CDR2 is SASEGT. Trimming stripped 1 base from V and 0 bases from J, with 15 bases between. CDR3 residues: CASSEGPLPRYQETQYF. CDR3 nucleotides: TGTGCCAGCAGTGAAGGACCCTTACCGCGGTACCAAGAGACCCAGTACTTC.

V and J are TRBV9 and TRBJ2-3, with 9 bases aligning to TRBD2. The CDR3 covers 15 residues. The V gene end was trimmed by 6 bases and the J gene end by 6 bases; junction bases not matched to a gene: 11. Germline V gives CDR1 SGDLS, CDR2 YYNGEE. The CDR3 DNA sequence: TGTGCCAGCAACCGAGGGACTAGCTGGCGGGATACGCAGTATTTT. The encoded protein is CASNRGTSWRDTQYF.

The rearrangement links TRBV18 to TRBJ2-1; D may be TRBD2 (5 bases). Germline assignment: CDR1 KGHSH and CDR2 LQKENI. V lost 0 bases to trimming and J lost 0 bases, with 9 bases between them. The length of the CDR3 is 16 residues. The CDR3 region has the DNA TGTGCCAGCTCACCACCGCGGGTCAGCTCCTACAATGAGCAGTTCTTC. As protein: CASSPPRVSSYNEQFF. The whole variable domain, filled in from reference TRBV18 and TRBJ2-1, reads NAGVMQNPRHLVRRRGQEARLRCSPMKGHSHVYWYRQLPEEGLKFMVYLQKENIIDESGMPKERFSAEFPKEGPSILRIQQVVRGDSAAYFCASSPPRVSSYNEQFFGPGTRLTVL.

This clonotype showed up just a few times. The CDR3 loop reads CASSVMGQGLSGNTIYF. CDR3 bases: TGTGCCAGCAGCGTGATGGGTCAGGGACTCTCTGGAAACACCATATATTTT. The chain combines TRBV9 with TRBJ1-3; weak D call: TRBD1 (5 bases). Per the germline V gene, CDR1 is SGDLS and CDR2 is YYNGEE. Between the trimmed V and J ends, which lost 2 bases and 0 bases, there was a span of 15 bases. The CDR3 covers 17 residues.

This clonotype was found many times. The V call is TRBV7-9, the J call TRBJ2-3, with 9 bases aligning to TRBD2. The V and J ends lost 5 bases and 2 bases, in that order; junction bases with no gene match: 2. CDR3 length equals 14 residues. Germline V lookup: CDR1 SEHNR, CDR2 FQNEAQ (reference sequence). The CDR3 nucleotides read TGTGCCAGCAGCCGACTAGCGGTCACAGATACGCAGTATTTT. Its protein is CASSRLAVTDTQYF.

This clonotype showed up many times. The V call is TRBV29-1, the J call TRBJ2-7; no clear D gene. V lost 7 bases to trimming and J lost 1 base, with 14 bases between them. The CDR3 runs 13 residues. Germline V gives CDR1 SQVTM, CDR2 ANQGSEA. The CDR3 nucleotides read TGCAGCGCCCGATTTGACGGATCCTACGAGCAGTACTTC. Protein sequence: CSARFDGSYEQYF.

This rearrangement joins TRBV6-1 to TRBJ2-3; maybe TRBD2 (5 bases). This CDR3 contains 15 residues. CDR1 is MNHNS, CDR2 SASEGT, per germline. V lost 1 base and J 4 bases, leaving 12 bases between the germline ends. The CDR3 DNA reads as TGTGCCAGCAGTGAAGGTTTTCTAGCCCCAGATACGCAGTATTTT. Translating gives CASSEGFLAPDTQYF.

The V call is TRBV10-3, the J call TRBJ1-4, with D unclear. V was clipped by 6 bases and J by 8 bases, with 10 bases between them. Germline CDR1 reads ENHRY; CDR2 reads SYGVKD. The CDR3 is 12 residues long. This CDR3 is CAISRGGEKLFF. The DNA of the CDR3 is TGTGCCATCAGCCGGGGAGGGGAAAAACTGTTTTTT.

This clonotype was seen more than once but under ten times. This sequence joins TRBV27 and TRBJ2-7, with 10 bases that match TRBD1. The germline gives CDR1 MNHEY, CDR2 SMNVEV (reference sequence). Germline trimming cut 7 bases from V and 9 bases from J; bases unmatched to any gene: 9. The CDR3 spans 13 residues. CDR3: CASTAGTGDAQYF. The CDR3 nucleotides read TGTGCCAGCACCGCCGGGACAGGGGATGCGCAGTACTTC.

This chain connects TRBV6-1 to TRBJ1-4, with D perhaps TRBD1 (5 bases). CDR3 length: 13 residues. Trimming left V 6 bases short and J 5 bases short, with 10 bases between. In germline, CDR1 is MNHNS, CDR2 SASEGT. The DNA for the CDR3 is TGTGCCAGCAGCAAGGGGCAAAATGAAAAACTGTTTTTT. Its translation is CASSKGQNEKLFF.

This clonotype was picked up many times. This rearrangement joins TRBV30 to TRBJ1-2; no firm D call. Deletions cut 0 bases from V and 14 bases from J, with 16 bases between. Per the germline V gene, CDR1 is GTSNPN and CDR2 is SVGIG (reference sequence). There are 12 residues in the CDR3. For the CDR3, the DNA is TGTGCCTGGAGTGTACTGTTGCGTCAGAGGACCTTC. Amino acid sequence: CAWSVLLRQRTF.

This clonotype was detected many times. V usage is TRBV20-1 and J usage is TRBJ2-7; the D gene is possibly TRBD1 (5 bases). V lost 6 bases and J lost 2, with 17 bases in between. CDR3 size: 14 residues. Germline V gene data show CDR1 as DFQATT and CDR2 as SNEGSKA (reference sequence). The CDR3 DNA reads TGCAGTGCCCCGACAGCAAATCACCCCTACGAGCAGTACTTC. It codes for CSAPTANHPYEQYF.

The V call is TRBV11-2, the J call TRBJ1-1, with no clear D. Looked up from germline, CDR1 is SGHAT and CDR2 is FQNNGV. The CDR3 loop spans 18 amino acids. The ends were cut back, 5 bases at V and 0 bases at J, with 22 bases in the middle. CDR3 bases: TGTGCCAGCAGCCCTAAAACCGGTCCGGGCATTATGAACACTGAAGCTTTCTTT. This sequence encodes CASSPKTGPGIMNTEAFF.

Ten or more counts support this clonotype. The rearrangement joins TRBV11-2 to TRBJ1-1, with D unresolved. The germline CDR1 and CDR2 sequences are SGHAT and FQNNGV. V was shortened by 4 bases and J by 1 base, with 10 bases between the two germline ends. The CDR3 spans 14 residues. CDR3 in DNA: TGTGCCAGCAGCTCGCCCCCAACGAACACTGAAGCTTTCTTT. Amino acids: CASSSPPTNTEAFF.

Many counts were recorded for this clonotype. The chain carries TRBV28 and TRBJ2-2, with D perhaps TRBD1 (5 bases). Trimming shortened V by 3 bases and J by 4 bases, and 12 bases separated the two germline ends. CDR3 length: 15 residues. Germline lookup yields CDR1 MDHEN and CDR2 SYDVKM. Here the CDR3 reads CASSFQDRLTGELFF. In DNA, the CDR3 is TGTGCCAGCAGTTTCCAAGACAGACTCACCGGGGAGCTGTTTTTT.

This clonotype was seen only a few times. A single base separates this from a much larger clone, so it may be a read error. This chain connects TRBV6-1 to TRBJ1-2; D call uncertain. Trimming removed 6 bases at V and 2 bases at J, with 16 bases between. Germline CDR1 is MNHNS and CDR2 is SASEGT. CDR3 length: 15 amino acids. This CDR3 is CASSAGPRPNYGYTF. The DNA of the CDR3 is TGTGCCAGCAGCGCAGGTCCAAGGCCGAACTATGGCTACACCTTC.

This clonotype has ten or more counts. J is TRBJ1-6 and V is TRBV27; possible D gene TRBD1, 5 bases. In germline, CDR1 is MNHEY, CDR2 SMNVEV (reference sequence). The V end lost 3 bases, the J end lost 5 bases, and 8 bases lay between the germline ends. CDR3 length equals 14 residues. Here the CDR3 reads CASSFPQDNSPLHF. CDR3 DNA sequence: TGTGCCAGCAGTTTTCCACAGGATAATTCACCCCTCCACTTT.

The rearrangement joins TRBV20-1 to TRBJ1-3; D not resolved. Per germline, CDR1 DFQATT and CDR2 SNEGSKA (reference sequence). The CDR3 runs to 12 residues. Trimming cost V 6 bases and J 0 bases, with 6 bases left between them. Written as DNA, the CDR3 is TGCAGTGCAAAGTTCTCTGGAAACACCATATATTTT. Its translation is CSAKFSGNTIYF.

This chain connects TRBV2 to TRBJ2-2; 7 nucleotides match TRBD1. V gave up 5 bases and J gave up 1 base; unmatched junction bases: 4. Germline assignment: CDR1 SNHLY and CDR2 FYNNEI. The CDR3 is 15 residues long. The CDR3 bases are TGTGCCAGCAGTTACCGGACAGGGAACACCGGGGAGCTGTTTTTT. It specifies CASSYRTGNTGELFF.

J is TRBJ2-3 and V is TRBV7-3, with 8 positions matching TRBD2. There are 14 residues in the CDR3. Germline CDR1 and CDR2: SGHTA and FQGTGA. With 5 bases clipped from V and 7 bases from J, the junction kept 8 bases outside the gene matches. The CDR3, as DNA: TGTGCCAGCAGCCCTAGCGGGCGGTTAAATACGCAGTATTTT. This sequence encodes CASSPSGRLNTQYF.

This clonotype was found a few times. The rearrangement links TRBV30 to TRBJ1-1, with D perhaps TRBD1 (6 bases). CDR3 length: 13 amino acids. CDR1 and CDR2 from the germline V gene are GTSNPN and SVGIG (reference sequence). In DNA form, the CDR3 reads TGTGCATATAACGGACAGCTGGGAACTGAAGCTTTCTTT. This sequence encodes CAYNGQLGTEAFF.

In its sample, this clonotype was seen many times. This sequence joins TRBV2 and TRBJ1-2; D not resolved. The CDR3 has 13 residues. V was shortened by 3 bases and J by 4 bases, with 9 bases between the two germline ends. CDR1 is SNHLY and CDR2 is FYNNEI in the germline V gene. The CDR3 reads CASSDAAPYGYTF. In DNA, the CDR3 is TGTGCCAGCAGTGATGCTGCCCCCTATGGCTACACCTTC.

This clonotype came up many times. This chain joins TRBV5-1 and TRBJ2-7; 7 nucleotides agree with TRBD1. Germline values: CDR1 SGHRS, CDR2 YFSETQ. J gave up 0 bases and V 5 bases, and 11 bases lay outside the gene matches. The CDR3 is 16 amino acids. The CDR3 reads CASRPTYRDSSYEQYF. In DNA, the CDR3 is TGCGCCAGCAGACCTACGTATCGGGACAGCTCCTACGAGCAGTACTTC.

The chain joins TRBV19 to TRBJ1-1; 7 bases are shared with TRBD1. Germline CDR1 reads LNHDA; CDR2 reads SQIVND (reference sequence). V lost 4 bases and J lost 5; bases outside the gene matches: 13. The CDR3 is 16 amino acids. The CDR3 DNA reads TGTGCCAGTAGTACCTCTCGGACAGGTAAGGGGACTGAAGCTTTCTTT. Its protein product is CASSTSRTGKGTEAFF.